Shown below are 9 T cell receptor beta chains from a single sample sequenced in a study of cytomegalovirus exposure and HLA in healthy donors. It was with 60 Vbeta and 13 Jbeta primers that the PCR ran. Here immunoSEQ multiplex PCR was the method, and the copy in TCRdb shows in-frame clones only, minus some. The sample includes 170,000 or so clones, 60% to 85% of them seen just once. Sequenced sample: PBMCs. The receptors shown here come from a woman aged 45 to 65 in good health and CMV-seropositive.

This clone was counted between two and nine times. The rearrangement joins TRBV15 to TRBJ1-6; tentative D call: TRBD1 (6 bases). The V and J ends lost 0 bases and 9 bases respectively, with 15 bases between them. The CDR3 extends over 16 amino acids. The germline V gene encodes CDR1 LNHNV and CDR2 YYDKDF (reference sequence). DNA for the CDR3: TGTGCCACCAGCAGAGATCTGGGACAAGGACGTTCACCCCTCCACTTT. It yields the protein CATSRDLGQGRSPLHF.

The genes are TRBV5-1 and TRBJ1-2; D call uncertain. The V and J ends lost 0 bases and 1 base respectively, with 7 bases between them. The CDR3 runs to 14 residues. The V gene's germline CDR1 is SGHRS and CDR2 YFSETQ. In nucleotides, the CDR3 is TGCGCCAGCAGCTTGGGCCTAGATAACTATGGCTACACCTTC. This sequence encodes CASSLGLDNYGYTF.

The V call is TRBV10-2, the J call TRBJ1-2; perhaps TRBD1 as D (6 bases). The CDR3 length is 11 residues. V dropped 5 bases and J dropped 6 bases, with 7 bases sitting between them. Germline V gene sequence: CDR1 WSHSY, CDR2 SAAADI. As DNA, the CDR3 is TGCGCCAGCAGTAAGGGGGATGGCTACACCTTC. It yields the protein CASSKGDGYTF.

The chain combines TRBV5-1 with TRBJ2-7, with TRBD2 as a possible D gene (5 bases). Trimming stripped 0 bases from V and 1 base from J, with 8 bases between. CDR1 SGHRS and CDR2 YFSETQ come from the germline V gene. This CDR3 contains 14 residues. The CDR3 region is CASSLGGYSYEQYF. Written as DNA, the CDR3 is TGCGCCAGCAGCTTGGGAGGGTATTCCTACGAGCAGTACTTC.

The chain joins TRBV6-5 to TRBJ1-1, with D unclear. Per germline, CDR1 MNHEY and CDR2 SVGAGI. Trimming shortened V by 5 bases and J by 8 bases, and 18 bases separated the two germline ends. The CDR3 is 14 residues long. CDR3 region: CASSVGGRYGEAFF. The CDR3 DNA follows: TGTGCCAGCAGTGTTGGCGGGAGGTATGGGGAAGCTTTCTTT.

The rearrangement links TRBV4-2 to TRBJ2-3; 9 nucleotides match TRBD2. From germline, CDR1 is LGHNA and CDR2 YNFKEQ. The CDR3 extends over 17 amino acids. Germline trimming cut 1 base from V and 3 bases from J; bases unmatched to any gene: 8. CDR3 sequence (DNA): TGTGCCAGCAGCCAAGCGGTAGCGGGAGATAGGACAGATACGCAGTATTTT. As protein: CASSQAVAGDRTDTQYF.

CDR3 sequence: CAISSGGFVTDTQYF. CDR3 nucleotide sequence: TGTGCCATCTCCAGCGGGGGGTTTGTCACAGATACGCAGTATTTT. The rearrangement joins TRBV19 to TRBJ2-3; 9 bases agree with TRBD2. The V gene's germline CDR1 is LNHDA and CDR2 SQIVND (reference sequence). V shed 10 bases and J 2 bases; nucleotides not matched to a gene: 10. The CDR3 is 15 amino acids.

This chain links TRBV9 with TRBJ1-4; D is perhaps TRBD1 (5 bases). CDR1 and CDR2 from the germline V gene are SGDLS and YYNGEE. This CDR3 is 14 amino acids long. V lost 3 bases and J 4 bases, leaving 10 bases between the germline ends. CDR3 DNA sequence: TGTGCCAGCAGCGGCGGGGGTAATAATGAAAAACTGTTTTTT. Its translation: CASSGGGNNEKLFF.

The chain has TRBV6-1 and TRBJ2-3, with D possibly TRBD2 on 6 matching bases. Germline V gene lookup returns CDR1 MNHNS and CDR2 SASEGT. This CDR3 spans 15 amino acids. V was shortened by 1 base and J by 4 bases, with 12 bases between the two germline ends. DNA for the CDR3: TGTGCCAGCAGTGAAGGGTCGGGAGTCGCAGATACGCAGTATTTT. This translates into CASSEGSGVADTQYF.